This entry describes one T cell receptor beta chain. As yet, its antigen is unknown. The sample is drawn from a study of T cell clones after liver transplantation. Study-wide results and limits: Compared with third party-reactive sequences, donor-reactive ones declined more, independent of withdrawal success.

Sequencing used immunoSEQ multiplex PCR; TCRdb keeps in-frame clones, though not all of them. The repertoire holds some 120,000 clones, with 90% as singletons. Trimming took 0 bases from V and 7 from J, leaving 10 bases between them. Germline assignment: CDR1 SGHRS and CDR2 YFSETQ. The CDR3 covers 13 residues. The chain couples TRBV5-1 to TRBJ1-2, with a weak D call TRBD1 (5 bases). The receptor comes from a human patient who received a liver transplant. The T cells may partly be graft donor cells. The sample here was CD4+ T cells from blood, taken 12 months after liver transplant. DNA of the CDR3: TGCGCCAGCAGCTTGGACCCTGGGGCTGGCTACACCTTC. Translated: CASSLDPGAGYTF.